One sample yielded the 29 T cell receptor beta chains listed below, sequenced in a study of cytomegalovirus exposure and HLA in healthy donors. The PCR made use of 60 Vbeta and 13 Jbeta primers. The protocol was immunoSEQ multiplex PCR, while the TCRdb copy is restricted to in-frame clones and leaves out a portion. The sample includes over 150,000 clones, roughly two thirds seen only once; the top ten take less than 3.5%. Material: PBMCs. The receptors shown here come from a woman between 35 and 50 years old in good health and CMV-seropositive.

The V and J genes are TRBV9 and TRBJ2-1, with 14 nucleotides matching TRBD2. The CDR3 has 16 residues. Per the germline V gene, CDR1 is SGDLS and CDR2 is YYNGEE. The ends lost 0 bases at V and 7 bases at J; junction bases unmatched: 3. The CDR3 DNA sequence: TGTGCCAGCAGCGTAGCAAGGACTAGCGGGGGGAATGAGCAGTTCTTC. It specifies CASSVARTSGGNEQFF. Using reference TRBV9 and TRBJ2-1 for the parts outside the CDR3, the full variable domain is DSGVTQTPKHLITATGQRVTLRCSPRSGDLSVYWYQQSLDQGLQFLIQYYNGEERAKGNILERFSAQQFPDLHSELNLSSLELGDSALYFCASSVARTSGGNEQFFGPGTRLTVL.

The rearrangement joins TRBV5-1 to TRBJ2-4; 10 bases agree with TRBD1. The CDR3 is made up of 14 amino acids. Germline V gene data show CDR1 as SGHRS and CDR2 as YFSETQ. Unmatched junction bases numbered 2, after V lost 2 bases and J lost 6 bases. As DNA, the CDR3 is TGCGCCAGCAGCTTAGGGGACAGGGGAAACATTCAGTACTTC. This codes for CASSLGDRGNIQYF.

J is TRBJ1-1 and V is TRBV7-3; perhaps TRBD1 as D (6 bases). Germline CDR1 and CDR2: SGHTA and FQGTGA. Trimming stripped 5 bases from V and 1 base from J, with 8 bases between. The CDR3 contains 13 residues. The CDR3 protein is CASSAGANTEAFF. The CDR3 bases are TGTGCCAGCAGCGCGGGGGCGAACACTGAAGCTTTCTTT.

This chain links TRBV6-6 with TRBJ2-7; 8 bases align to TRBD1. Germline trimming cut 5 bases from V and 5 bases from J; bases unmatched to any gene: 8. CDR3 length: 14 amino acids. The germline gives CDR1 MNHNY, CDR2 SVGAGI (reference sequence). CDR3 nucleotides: TGTGCCAGCAGTCCAGGGGGCCTCTTCGACGAGCAGTACTTC. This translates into CASSPGGLFDEQYF.

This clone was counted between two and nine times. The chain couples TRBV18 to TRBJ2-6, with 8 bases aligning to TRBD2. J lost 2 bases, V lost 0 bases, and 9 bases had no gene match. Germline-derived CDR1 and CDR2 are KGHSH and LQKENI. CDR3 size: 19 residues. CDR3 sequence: CASSPPVAGQRPGANVLTF. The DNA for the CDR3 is TGTGCCAGCTCACCACCTGTAGCGGGGCAACGCCCTGGGGCCAACGTCCTGACTTTC.

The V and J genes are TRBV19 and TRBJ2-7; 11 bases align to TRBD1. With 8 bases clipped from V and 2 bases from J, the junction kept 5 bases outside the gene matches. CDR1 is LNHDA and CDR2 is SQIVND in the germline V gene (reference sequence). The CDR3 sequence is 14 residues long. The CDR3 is CASSPGQGAYEQYF. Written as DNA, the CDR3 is TGTGCCAGTTCTCCGGGACAGGGGGCCTACGAGCAGTACTTC.

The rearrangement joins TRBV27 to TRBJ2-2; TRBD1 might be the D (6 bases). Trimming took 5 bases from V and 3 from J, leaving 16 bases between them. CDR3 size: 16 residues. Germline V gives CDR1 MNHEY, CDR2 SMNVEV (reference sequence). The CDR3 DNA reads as TGTGCCAGCAGTGTCGTTCAGGGGAGATACACCGGGGAGCTGTTTTTT. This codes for CASSVVQGRYTGELFF.

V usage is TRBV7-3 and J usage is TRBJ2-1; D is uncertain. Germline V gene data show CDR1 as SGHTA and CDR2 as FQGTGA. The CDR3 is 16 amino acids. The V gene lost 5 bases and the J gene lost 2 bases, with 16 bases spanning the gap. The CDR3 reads CASSPHSADAYNEQFF. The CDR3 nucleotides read TGTGCCAGCAGCCCCCATTCGGCGGATGCCTACAATGAGCAGTTCTTC.

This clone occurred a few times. CDR3 region: CSVHRGSGTEAFF. The DNA of the CDR3 is TGCAGCGTTCACAGGGGCTCGGGCACTGAAGCTTTCTTT. The chain carries TRBV29-1 and TRBJ1-1, with 7 bases that match TRBD1. The V gene end was trimmed by 5 bases and the J gene end by 4 bases; junction bases not matched to a gene: 7. The CDR3 sequence is 13 residues long. Germline values: CDR1 SQVTM, CDR2 ANQGSEA.

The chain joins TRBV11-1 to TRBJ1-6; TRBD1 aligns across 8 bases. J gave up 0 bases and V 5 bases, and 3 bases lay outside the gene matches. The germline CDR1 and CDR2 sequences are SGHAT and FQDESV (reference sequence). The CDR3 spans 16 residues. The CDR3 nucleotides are TGTGCCAGCAGCGGGGACAGGAGCTCCTATAATTCACCCCTCCACTTT. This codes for CASSGDRSSYNSPLHF.

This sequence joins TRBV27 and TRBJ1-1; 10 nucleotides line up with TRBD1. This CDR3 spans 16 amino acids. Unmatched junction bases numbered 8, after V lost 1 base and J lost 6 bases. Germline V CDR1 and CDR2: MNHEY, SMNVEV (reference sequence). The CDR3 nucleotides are TGTGCCAGCAGTTTATACCGGACAGGGGGAATCCCTGAAGCTTTCTTT. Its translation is CASSLYRTGGIPEAFF.

The CDR3 loop reads CASSPPNSASASYEQYF. The DNA for the CDR3 is TGTGCCAGCTCACCACCTAATTCGGCTAGCGCATCCTACGAGCAGTACTTC. The rearrangement uses TRBV18 and TRBJ2-7, with D possibly TRBD2 on 6 matching bases. CDR1 and CDR2 from the germline V gene are KGHSH and LQKENI. The CDR3 has 17 residues. V lost 0 bases, J lost 1 base, and 16 bases lay in between.

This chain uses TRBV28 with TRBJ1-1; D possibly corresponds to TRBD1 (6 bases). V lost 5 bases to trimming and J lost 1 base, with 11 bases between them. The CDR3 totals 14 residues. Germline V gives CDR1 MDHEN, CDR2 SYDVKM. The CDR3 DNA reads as TGTGCCAGCAGTCCCACAGGGTGGAACACTGAAGCTTTCTTT. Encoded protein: CASSPTGWNTEAFF.

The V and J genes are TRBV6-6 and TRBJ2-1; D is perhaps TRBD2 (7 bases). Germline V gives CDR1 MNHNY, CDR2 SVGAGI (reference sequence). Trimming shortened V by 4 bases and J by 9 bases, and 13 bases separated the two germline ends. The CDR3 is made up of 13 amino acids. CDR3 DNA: TGTGCCAGCAGTTTCGGCCGGGGGGCTGAGCAGTTCTTC. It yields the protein CASSFGRGAEQFF.

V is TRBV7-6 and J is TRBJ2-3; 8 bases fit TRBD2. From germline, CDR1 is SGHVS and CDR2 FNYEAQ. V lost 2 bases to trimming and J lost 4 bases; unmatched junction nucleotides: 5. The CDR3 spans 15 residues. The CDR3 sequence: CASSLRAGEPDTQYF. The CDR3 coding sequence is TGTGCCAGCAGCTTACGAGCGGGGGAACCAGATACGCAGTATTTT.

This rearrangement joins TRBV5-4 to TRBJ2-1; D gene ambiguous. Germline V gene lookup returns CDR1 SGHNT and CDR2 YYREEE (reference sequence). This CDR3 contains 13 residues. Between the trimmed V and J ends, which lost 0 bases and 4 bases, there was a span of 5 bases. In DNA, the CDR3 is TGTGCCAGCAGCTTGGACCAGTACAATGAGCAGTTCTTC. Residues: CASSLDQYNEQFF.

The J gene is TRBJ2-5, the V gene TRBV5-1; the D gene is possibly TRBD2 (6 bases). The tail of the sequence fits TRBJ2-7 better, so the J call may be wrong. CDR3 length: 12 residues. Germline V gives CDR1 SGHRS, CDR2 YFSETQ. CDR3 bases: TGCGCCAGCAGGGCGGGGATGGACGAGCAGTACTTC. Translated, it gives CASRAGMDEQYF.

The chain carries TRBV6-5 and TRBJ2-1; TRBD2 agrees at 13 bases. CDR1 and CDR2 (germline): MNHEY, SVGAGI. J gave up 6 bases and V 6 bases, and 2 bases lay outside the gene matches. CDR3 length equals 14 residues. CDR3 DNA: TGTGCCAGCAGCCGACTAGCGGGAGGCAATGAGCAGTTCTTC. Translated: CASSRLAGGNEQFF.

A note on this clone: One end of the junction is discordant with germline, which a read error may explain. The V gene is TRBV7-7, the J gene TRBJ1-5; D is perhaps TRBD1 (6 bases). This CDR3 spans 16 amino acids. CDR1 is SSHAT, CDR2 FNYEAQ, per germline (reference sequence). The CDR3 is CASSLDGTPSNQPQNF. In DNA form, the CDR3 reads TGTGCTAGCAGCTTAGACGGGACACCATCGAATCAGCCCCAGAATTTT.

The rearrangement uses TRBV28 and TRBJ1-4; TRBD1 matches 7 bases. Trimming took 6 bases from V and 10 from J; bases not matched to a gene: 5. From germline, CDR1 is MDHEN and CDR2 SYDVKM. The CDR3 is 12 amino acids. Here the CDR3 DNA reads TGTGCCAGCAGCTCATACAGGGGAAAACTGTTTTTT. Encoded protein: CASSSYRGKLFF.

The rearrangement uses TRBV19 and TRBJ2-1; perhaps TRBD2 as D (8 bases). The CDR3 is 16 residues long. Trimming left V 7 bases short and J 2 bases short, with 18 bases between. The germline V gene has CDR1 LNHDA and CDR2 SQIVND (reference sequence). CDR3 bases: TGTGCCAGTACCCCAGGGGGGACTAGGGCCTACAATGAGCAGTTCTTC. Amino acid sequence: CASTPGGTRAYNEQFF.

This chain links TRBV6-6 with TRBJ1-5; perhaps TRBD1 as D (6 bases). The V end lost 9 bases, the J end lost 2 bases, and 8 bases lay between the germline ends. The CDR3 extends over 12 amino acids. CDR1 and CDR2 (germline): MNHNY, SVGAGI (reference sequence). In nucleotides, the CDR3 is TGTGCCAGTCGACAGGGCAATCAGCCCCAGCATTTT. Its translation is CASRQGNQPQHF.

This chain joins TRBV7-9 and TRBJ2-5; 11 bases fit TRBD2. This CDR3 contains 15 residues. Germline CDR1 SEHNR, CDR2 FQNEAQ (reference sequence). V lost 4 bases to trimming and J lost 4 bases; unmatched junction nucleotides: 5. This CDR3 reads CASSSIAGGPETQYF. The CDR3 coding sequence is TGTGCCAGCAGCTCTATAGCGGGGGGGCCAGAGACCCAGTACTTC. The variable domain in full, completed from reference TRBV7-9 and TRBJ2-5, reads DTGVSQNPRHKITKRGQNVTFRCDPISEHNRLYWYRQTLGQGPEFLTYFQNEAQLEKSRLLSDRFSAERPKGSFSTLEIQRTEQGDSAMYLCASSSIAGGPETQYFGPGTRLLVL.

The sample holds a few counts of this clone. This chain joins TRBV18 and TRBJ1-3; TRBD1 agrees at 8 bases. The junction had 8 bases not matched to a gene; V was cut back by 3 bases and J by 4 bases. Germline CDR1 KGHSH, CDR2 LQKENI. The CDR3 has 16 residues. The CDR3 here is CASSPTMDRAGNTIYF. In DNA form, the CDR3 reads TGTGCCAGCTCACCGACAATGGACAGGGCAGGAAACACCATATATTTT.

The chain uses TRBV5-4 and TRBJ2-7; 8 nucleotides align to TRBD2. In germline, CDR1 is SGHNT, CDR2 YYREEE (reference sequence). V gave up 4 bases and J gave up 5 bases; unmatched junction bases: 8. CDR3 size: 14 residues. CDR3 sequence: CASSKNAGGNEQYF. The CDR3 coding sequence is TGTGCCAGCAGCAAGAACGCGGGAGGAAACGAGCAGTACTTC.

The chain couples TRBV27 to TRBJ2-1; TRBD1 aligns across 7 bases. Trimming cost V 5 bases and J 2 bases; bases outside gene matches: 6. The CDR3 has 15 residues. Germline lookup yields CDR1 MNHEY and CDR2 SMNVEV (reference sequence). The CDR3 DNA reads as TGTGCCAGCAGTCCTAGGACAGGCACCTACAATGAGCAGTTCTTC. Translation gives CASSPRTGTYNEQFF.

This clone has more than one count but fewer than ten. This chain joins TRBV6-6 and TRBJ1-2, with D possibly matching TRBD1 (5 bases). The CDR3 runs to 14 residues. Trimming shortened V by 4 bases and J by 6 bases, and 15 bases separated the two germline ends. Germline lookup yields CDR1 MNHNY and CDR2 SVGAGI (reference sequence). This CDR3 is CASSFSQEGNGYTF. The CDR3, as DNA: TGTGCCAGCAGTTTCTCTCAGGAGGGGAATGGCTACACCTTC.

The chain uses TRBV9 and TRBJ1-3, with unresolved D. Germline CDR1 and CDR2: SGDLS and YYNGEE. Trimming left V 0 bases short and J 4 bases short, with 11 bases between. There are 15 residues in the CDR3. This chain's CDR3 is CASSVDGVVGNTIYF. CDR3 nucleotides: TGTGCCAGCAGCGTAGACGGGGTTGTCGGAAACACCATATATTTT.

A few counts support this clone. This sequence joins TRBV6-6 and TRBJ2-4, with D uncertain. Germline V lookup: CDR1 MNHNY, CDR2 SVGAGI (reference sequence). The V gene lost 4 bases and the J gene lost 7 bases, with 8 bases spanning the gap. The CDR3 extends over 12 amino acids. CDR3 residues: CASSLEWNIQYF. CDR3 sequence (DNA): TGTGCCAGCAGTTTGGAGTGGAACATTCAGTACTTC.